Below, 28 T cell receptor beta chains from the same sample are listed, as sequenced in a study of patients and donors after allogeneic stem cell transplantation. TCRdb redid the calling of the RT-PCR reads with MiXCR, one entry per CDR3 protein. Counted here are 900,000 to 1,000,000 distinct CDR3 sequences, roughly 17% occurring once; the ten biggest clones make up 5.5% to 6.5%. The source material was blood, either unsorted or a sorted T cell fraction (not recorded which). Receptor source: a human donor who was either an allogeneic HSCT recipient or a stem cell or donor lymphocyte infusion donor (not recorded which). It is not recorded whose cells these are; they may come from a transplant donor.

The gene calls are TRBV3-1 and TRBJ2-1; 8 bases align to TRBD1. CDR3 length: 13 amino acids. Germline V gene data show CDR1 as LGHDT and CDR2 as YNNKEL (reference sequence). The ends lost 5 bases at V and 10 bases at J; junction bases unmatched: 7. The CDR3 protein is CASSGSTGDEQFF. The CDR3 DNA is TGTGCCAGCAGCGGATCGACAGGGGACGAGCAGTTCTTC.

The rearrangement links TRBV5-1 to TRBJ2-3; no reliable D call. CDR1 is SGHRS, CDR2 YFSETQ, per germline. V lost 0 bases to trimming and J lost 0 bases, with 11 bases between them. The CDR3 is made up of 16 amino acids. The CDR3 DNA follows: TGCGCCAGCAGCTTGGAGCTTCCCGCTAGCACAGATACGCAGTATTTT. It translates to CASSLELPASTDTQYF.

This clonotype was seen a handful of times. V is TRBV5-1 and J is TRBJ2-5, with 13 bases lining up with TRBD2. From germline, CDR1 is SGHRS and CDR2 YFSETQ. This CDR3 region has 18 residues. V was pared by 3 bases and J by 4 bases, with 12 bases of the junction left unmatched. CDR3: CASSWGGTSGTFIETQYF. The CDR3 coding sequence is TGCGCCAGCAGCTGGGGGGGGACTAGCGGGACCTTCATAGAGACCCAGTACTTC.

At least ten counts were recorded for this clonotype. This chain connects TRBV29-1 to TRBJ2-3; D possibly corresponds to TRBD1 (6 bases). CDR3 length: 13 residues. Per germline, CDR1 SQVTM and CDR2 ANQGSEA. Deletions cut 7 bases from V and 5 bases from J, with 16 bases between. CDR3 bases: TGCAGCGATACGACAGGCTCGGAAGATACGCAGTATTTT. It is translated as CSDTTGSEDTQYF.

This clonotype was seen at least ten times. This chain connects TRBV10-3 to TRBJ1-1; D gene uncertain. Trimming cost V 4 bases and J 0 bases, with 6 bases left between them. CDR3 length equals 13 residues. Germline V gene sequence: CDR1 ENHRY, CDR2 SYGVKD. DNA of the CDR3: TGTGCCATCAGTGTTCTTCTGAACACTGAAGCTTTCTTT. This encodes CAISVLLNTEAFF.

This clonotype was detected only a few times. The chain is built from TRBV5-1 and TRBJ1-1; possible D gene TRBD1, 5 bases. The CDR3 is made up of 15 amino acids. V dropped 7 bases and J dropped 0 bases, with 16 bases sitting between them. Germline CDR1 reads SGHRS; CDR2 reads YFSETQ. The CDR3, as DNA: TGCGCCAGCCTTGACCGGGACCCCATGAACACTGAAGCTTTCTTT. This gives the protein CASLDRDPMNTEAFF.

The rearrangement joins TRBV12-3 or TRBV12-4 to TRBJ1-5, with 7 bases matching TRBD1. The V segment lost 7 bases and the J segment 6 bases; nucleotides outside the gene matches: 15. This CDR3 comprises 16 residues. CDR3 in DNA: TGTGCCAGCACCCGGGCGGGGGGGCAGGGGGTTCAGCCCCAGCATTTT. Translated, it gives CASTRAGGQGVQPQHF.

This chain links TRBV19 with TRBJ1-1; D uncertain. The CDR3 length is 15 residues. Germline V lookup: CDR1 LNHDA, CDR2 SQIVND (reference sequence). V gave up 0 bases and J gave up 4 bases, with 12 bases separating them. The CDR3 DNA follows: TGTGCCAGTAGTATAGATCCAGCCGGGGTCACTGAAGCTTTCTTT. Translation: CASSIDPAGVTEAFF.

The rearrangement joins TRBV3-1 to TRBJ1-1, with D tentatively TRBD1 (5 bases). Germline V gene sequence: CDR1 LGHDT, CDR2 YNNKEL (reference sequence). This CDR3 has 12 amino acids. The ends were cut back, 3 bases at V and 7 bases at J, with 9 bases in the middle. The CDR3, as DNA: TGTGCCAGCAGCCAGGGGGTGAGTGAAGCTTTCTTT. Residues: CASSQGVSEAFF.

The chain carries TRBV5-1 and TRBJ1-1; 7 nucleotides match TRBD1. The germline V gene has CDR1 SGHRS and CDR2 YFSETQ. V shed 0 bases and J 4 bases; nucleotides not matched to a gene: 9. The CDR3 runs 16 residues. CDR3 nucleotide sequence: TGCGCCAGCAGCTTGGCCAGTAAAGGGGGCTTCACTGAAGCTTTCTTT. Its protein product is CASSLASKGGFTEAFF.

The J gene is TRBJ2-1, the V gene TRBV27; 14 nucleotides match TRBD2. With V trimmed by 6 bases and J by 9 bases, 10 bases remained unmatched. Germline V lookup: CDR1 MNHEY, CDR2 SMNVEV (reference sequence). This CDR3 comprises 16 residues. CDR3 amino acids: CASSLTSGGVPGEQFF. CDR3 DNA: TGTGCCAGCAGCCTGACTAGCGGGGGGGTTCCGGGTGAGCAGTTCTTC.

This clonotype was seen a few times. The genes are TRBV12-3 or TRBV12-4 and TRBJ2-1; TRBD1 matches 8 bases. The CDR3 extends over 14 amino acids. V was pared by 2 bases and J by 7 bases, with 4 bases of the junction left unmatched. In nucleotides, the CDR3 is TGTGCCAGCAGTTTAACAGGGGGTGTGAATGAGCAGTTCTTC. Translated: CASSLTGGVNEQFF.

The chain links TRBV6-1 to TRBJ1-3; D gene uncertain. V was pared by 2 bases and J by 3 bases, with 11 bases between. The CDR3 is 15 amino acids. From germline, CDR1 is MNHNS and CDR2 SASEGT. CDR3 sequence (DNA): TGTGCCAGCAGTGAATTGGGAAGGCTTGGAAACACCATATATTTT. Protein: CASSELGRLGNTIYF.

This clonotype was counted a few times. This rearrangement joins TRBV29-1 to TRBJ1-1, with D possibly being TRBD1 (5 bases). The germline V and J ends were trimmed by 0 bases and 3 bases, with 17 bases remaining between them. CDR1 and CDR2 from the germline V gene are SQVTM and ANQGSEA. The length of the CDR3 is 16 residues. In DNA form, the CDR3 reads TGCAGCGTTGAAGATCTCCGGGGCGCGAGGGACACTGAAGCTTTCTTT. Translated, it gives CSVEDLRGARDTEAFF.

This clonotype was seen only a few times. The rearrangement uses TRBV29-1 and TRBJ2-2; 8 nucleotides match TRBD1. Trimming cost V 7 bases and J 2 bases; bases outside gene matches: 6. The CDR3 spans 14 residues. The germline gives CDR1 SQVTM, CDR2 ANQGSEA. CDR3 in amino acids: CSAADRGNTGELFF. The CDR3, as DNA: TGCAGCGCTGCAGACAGGGGAAACACCGGGGAGCTGTTTTTT.

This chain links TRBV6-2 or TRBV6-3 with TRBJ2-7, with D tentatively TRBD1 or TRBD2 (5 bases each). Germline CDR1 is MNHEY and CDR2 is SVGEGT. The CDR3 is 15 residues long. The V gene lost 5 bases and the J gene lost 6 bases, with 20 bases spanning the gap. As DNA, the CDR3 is TGTGCCAGCAGTGCAAATTGGGGACCTCGGCTCGAGCAGTACTTC. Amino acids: CASSANWGPRLEQYF.

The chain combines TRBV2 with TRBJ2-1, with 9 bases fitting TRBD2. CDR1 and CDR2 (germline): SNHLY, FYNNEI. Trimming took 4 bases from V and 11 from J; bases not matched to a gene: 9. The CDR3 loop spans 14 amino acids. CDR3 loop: CASSGGGTSRKQFF. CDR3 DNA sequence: TGTGCCAGCAGTGGGGGGGGGACTAGCCGGAAGCAGTTCTTC.

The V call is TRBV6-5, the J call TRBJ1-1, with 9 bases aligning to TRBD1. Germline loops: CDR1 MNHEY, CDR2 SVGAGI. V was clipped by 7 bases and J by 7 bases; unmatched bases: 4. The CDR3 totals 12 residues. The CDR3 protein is CASKTTGGEAFF. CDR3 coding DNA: TGTGCCAGCAAAACGACAGGGGGTGAAGCTTTCTTT.

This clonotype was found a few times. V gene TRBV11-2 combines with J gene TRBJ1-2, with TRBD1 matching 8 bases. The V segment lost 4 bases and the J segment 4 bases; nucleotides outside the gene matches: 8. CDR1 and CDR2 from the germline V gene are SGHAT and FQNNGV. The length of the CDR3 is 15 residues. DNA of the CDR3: TGTGCCAGCAGCTCTCAACGGACAGGGAGCTATGGCTACACCTTC. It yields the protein CASSSQRTGSYGYTF.

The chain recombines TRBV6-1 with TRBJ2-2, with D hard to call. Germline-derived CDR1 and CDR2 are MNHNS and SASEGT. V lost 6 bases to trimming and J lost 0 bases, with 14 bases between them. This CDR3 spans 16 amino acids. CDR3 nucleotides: TGTGCCAGCAGCCGACGGGCAGGAGCGAACACCGGGGAGCTGTTTTTT. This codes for CASSRRAGANTGELFF.

The CDR3 here is CASSPPSGGKNTGELFF. CDR3 nucleotide sequence: TGTGCCAGCAGCCCCCCTAGCGGGGGAAAGAACACCGGGGAGCTGTTTTTT. This rearrangement joins TRBV9 to TRBJ2-2, with TRBD2 matching 10 bases. Germline V lookup: CDR1 SGDLS, CDR2 YYNGEE. V lost 4 bases, J lost 1 base, and 7 bases stayed unmatched. The CDR3 extends over 17 amino acids.

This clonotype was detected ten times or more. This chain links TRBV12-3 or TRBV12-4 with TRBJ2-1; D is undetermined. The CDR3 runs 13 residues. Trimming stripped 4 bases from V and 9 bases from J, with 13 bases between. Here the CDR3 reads CASSSPLYGEQFF. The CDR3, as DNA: TGTGCCAGCAGTTCCCCCCTATACGGTGAGCAGTTCTTC.

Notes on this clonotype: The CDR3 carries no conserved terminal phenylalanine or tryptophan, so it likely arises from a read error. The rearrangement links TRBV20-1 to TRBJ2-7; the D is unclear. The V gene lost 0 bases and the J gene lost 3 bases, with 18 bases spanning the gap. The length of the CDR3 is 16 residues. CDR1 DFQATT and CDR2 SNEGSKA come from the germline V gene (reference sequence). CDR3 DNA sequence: TGCAGTGCTAGAGATAAGCCAGAAACTAAATACTACGAGCAGTACCTC. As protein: CSARDKPETKYYEQYL.

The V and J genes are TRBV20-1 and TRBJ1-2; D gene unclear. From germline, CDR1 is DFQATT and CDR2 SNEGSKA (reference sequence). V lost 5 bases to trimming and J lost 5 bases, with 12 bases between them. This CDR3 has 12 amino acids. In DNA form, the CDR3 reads TGCAGTGCTGGGGTTTCGGGGTATGGCTACACCTTC. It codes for CSAGVSGYGYTF.

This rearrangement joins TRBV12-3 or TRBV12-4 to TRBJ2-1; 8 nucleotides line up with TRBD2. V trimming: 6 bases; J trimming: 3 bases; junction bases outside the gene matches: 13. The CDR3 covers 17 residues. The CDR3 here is CASRELQAGVDYNEQFF. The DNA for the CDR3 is TGTGCCAGCAGAGAGTTGCAAGCGGGAGTTGACTACAATGAGCAGTTCTTC.

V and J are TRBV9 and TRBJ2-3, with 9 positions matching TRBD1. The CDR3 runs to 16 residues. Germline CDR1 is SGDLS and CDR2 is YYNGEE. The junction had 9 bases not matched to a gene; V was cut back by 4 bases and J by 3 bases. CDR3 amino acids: CASSLRAGTGTDTQYF. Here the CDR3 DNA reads TGTGCCAGCAGCCTTAGAGCCGGGACAGGGACAGATACGCAGTATTTT.

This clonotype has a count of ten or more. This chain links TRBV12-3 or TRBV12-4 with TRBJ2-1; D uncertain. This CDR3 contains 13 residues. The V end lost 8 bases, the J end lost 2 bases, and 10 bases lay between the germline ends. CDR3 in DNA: TGTGCCAGCGGGCCCCTTGCCTACAATGAGCAGTTCTTC. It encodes CASGPLAYNEQFF.

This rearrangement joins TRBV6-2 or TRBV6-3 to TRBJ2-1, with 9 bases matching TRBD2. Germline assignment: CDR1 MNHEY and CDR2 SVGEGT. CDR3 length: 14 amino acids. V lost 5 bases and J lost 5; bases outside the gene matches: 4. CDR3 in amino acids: CASSKTSGDNEQFF. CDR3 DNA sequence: TGTGCCAGCAGTAAGACTAGCGGTGACAATGAGCAGTTCTTC.